These 10 T cell receptor beta chains were all obtained from the same sample, sequenced in a study of neurological immune-mediated disorders. TCRdb itself ran the 5' RACE reads through MiXCR, one entry per CDR3 protein. The sample has about 49,000 distinct CDR3 sequences; over 8% are singletons. The sample's time point: longitudinal time-point 1 (baseline). What was sequenced was PBMCs. The receptors derive from a woman aged 40 to 50 in good health.

This clonotype was recorded many times. The chain has TRBV6-6 and TRBJ1-5; TRBD1 might be the D (5 bases). The length of the CDR3 is 16 residues. Germline CDR1 is MNHNY and CDR2 is SVGAGI (reference sequence). With 7 bases removed from V and 0 bases from J, the gap between germline ends came to 16 bases. CDR3 loop: CASTMATGDSNQPQHF. The CDR3 DNA follows: TGTGCCAGCACCATGGCCACGGGGGATAGCAATCAGCCCCAGCATTTT.

This clonotype was observed many times. The chain is built from TRBV20-1 and TRBJ1-2; TRBD1 might be the D (6 bases). This CDR3 is built from 16 residues. Germline CDR1 DFQATT, CDR2 SNEGSKA (reference sequence). Deletions cut 3 bases from V and 5 bases from J, with 22 bases between. CDR3 in DNA: TGCAGTGCTAGCGACAGGTTAAGGGGATCGGAATATGGCTACACCTTC. Protein product: CSASDRLRGSEYGYTF.

The V gene is TRBV12-3 or TRBV12-4, the J gene TRBJ1-5, with 8 bases identical to TRBD1. Losses at the gene ends were 6 bases for V and 6 bases for J; bases not matched to a gene: 13. This CDR3 comprises 16 residues. The CDR3 coding sequence is TGTGCCAGCAGCAGGGGACAGGTGGGGTCCCCTCAGCCCCAGCATTTT. Amino acids: CASSRGQVGSPQPQHF.

This clonotype was seen ten or more times. The V call is TRBV6-2 or TRBV6-3, the J call TRBJ1-5, with D unclear. Trimming took 7 bases from V and 2 from J, leaving 15 bases between them. The CDR3 covers 15 residues. Germline values: CDR1 MNHEY, CDR2 SVGEGT. CDR3: CASKTSDVRNQPQHF. For the CDR3, the DNA is TGTGCCAGCAAAACCTCGGACGTCCGCAATCAGCCCCAGCATTTT.

In its sample, this clonotype was seen once. This chain joins TRBV19 and TRBJ1-1; TRBD1 agrees at 7 bases. Per germline, CDR1 LNHDA and CDR2 SQIVND (reference sequence). After removal of 10 bases from V and 1 base from J, the junction contained 9 bases not matched to a gene. The CDR3 covers 14 residues. The CDR3 nucleotides read TGTGCCATTACTCCGGGACAGCAGAACACTGAAGCTTTCTTT. Residues: CAITPGQQNTEAFF.

This clonotype has ten or more counts. The V gene is TRBV20-1, the J gene TRBJ1-2, with TRBD1 as a possible D gene (6 bases). V lost 3 bases and J lost 2, with 22 bases in between. Germline V gene sequence: CDR1 DFQATT, CDR2 SNEGSKA (reference sequence). The CDR3 spans 17 residues. The chain's CDR3 is CSASSDSQMPTNYGYTF. Here the CDR3 DNA reads TGCAGTGCTAGCTCGGACAGCCAAATGCCCACGAACTATGGCTACACCTTC.

This clonotype was seen many times. The chain is built from TRBV12-3 or TRBV12-4 and TRBJ2-2; D is unclear. The CDR3 has 14 residues. The ends were cut back, 5 bases at V and 7 bases at J, with 14 bases in the middle. CDR3 coding DNA: TGTGCCAGCAGTACCCGGACCCTCGGCGGGGAGCTGTTTTTT. Translation gives CASSTRTLGGELFF.

This clonotype turned up a few times. The chain employs TRBV13 and TRBJ1-2; D gene unclear. V was cut by 1 base and J by 0 bases, with 9 bases left in between. This CDR3 spans 15 amino acids. Germline V gene lookup returns CDR1 PRHDT and CDR2 FYEKMQ (reference sequence). The CDR3 nucleotides are TGTGCCAGCAGCTTAGATTCACCGTCTAACTATGGCTACACCTTC. Residues: CASSLDSPSNYGYTF.

This clonotype was observed at least ten times. The V call is TRBV4-2, the J call TRBJ2-3, with 8 bases that match TRBD1. Germline CDR1 LGHNA, CDR2 YNFKEQ. This CDR3 comprises 18 residues. V dropped 0 bases and J dropped 4; count of bases not matched to a gene: 12. The CDR3 nucleotides read TGTGCCAGCAGCCAAGAAATACTCCTGGCACAGGGGGCAGATACGCAGTATTTT. Translated: CASSQEILLAQGADTQYF.

This clonotype was recorded at least ten times. The chain links TRBV12-3 or TRBV12-4 to TRBJ1-1; tentative D call: TRBD1 (5 bases). The CDR3 is 15 residues long. Deletions cut 2 bases from V and 1 base from J, with 11 bases between. CDR3 in amino acids: CASSLSGAGNTEAFF. The CDR3 coding sequence is TGTGCCAGCAGTTTATCCGGGGCAGGGAACACTGAAGCTTTCTTT.